The rows below give T cell receptor beta chains drawn from one sample of a study of blood T cells in healthy people across ages. TCRdb reprocessed the 5' RACE reads via MiXCR and lists one record per CDR3 protein. The sample gives about 650,000 distinct CDR3 sequences, 32% of which show up once; approximately 15% is in the top ten. Sequencing input: blood. The receptor source for this set is a woman older than 75 in good health. Each CDR3 is given with its conserved first and last residue. D genes are given only for firm matches. Clone size is not always given. Where it is, it says once, few, many or a class for expanded clones.

size,V,D,J,CDR3,DNA
NA,TRBV2,TRBD2,TRBJ2-1,CASSEWLAGVELSYNEQFF,TGTGCCAGCAGTGAATGGCTAGCGGGAGTTGAGTTGTCCTACAATGAGCAGTTCTTC
many,TRBV12-3/TRBV12-4,NA,TRBJ1-5,CASSLARSGQPQHF,TGTGCCAGCAGTTTAGCGAGGTCGGGTCAGCCCCAGCATTTT
many,TRBV4-2,TRBD2,TRBJ2-3,CASRYGTSGETTDTQYF,TGTGCCAGCAGGTATGGGACTAGCGGGGAGACGACAGATACGCAGTATTTT
few,TRBV7-9,NA,TRBJ1-6,CASSLEGNHSPLHF,TGTGCCAGCAGCTTAGAGGGAAATCATTCACCCCTCCACTTT
many,TRBV7-3,TRBD2,TRBJ2-3,CASSLQAGTDTQYF,TGTGCCAGCAGCTTACAAGCGGGGACAGATACGCAGTATTTT
once,TRBV6-2/TRBV6-3,NA,TRBJ1-1,CASSYSIPRGTEAFF,TGTGCCAGCAGTTACTCGATTCCGAGGGGAACTGAAGCTTTCTTT
NA,TRBV7-3,TRBD1,TRBJ2-7,CASGLDRGSEQYF,TGTGCCAGCGGCTTGGACAGGGGGAGCGAGCAGTACTTC
few,TRBV29-1,NA,TRBJ1-1,CSARTGGGTNTEAFF,TGCAGCGCTCGAACCGGGGGGGGGACCAACACTGAAGCTTTCTTT
many,TRBV3-1,TRBD1,TRBJ1-4,CASSQRTGANEKLFF,TGTGCCAGCAGCCAGAGGACAGGGGCAAATGAAAAACTGTTTTTT
many,TRBV7-9,TRBD2,TRBJ2-4,CASSPGGEENIQYF,TGTGCCAGCAGCCCCGGGGGGGAGGAAAACATTCAGTACTTC
many,TRBV4-1,NA,TRBJ2-1,CASRGQGGNNEQFF,TGCGCCAGCAGGGGGCAGGGAGGAAACAATGAGCAGTTCTTC
few,TRBV12-3/TRBV12-4,TRBD1,TRBJ2-1,CASSTFTGTENNEQFF,TGTGCCAGCAGTACTTTTACCGGGACAGAAAACAATGAGCAGTTCTTC
many,TRBV6-5,NA,TRBJ2-7,CASSYSWGGPVEQYF,TGTGCCAGCAGTTACTCGTGGGGGGGCCCCGTCGAGCAGTACTTC
many,TRBV7-3,TRBD1,TRBJ2-7,CASSRQGYSEQYF,TGTGCCAGCAGCCGACAGGGGTACAGCGAGCAGTACTTC
many,TRBV5-6,NA,TRBJ1-2,CASSFGQAGNYGYTF,TGTGCCAGCAGCTTCGGACAAGCTGGAAACTATGGCTACACCTTC
NA,TRBV20-1,NA,TRBJ1-4,CSARDRRGGGEKLFF,TGCAGTGCTAGAGATCGCCGGGGAGGTGGTGAAAAACTGTTTTTT
many,TRBV20-1,TRBD1,TRBJ1-1,CSAGAQGGGTEAFF,TGCAGTGCTGGAGCCCAGGGGGGTGGCACTGAAGCTTTCTTT
many,TRBV5-1,NA,TRBJ2-5,CASSFRDGKETQYF,TGCGCCAGCAGCTTCCGGGACGGAAAAGAGACCCAGTACTTC
many,TRBV5-4,NA,TRBJ2-5,CASSLVVQETQYF,TGTGCCAGCAGCTTGGTGGTTCAAGAGACCCAGTACTTC
NA,TRBV6-2/TRBV6-3,NA,TRBJ2-5,CASSDTRTVEETQYF,TGTGCCAGCAGTGATACGAGGACAGTCGAAGAGACCCAGTACTTC
NA,TRBV7-2,NA,TRBJ1-4,CASSRHLPTNEKLFF,TGTGCCAGCAGTCGACACCTACCGACTAATGAAAAACTGTTTTTT
few,TRBV6-2/TRBV6-3,TRBD2,TRBJ2-7,CANLPTRGGFYEQYF,TGTGCCAACCTACCCACTCGCGGGGGATTCTACGAGCAGTACTTC
NA,TRBV6-2/TRBV6-3,NA,TRBJ1-2,CASTTLRESYGYTF,TGTGCCAGCACTACCCTTAGGGAGTCCTATGGCTACACCTTC
many,TRBV4-3,NA,TRBJ1-2,CASSQDPRTNYGYTF,TGCGCCAGCAGCCAAGATCCTCGGACGAACTATGGCTACACCTTC
many,TRBV5-1,TRBD1,TRBJ1-5,CASSLSGTGNQPQHF,TGTGCCAGCAGCTTGTCCGGGACAGGCAATCAGCCCCAGCATTTT
NA,TRBV30,NA,TRBJ2-1,CAWSAFSGTLSLGQFF,TGTGCCTGGAGTGCCTTCTCTGGGACTCTCTCATTGGGCCAGTTCTTC
NA,TRBV12-3/TRBV12-4,NA,TRBJ2-2,CASSGLAGELFF,TGTGCCAGCAGTGGACTGGCCGGGGAGCTGTTTTTT
many,TRBV11-1,TRBD1,TRBJ2-7,CASSPQGWSYEQYF,TGTGCCAGCAGCCCACAGGGGTGGTCCTACGAGCAGTACTTC
NA,TRBV7-3,TRBD1,TRBJ1-2,CASGPDRDYGYTF,TGTGCCAGCGGACCGGACAGGGACTATGGCTACACCTTC
many,TRBV29-1,TRBD1,TRBJ1-2,CSALKHGQGSGYTF,TGCAGCGCCTTAAAACACGGACAGGGCTCGGGCTACACCTTC
few,TRBV30,TRBD1,TRBJ1-2,CARSDRSVRYTF,TGTGCCCGGTCGGACAGGTCTGTTCGCTACACCTTC
NA,TRBV7-2,NA,TRBJ2-3,CVSSLGNRPGWDTQYF,TGTGTCAGCAGCTTAGGTAATCGTCCCGGTTGGGATACGCAGTATTTT
NA,TRBV4-1,TRBD2,TRBJ2-1,CASSHPGLAGSSSYNEQFF,TGCGCCAGCAGCCATCCGGGACTAGCGGGTTCGAGCTCCTACAATGAGCAGTTCTTC
many,TRBV13,TRBD1,TRBJ2-7,CASSLGDRAHEQYF,TGTGCCAGCAGCTTAGGAGACAGGGCCCACGAGCAGTACTTC
many,TRBV6-2/TRBV6-3,NA,TRBJ2-1,CASRGAGTVSYNEQFF,TGTGCCAGCCGGGGGGCCGGGACAGTTTCCTACAATGAGCAGTTCTTC
NA,TRBV7-6,NA,TRBJ2-3,CASSLSGPTTTDTQYF,TGTGCCAGCAGCTTGAGCGGGCCTACGACCACAGATACGCAGTATTTT
many,TRBV6-2/TRBV6-3,NA,TRBJ2-3,CASSYNPRQSRTDTQYF,TGTGCCAGCAGCTACAACCCCCGACAGAGCCGGACTGATACGCAGTATTTT
many,TRBV4-3,NA,TRBJ2-1,CASSQEPDSYNEQFF,TGCGCCAGCAGCCAAGAGCCAGACAGTTACAATGAGCAGTTCTTC
many,TRBV3-1,NA,TRBJ2-5,CAVGETQYF,TGTGCCGTCGGGGAGACCCAGTACTTC
many,TRBV7-8,NA,TRBJ2-7,CASSEDSRAGYEQYF,TGTGCCAGCAGCGAGGACTCCAGGGCCGGGTACGAGCAGTACTTC
many,TRBV7-2,NA,TRBJ2-1,CASSLAGRNNEQFF,TGTGCCAGCAGCTTAGCGGGGCGGAACAATGAGCAGTTCTTC
many,TRBV20-1,TRBD2,TRBJ2-5,CSASPGTSGGDLQETQYF,TGCAGTGCTAGTCCCGGGACTAGCGGGGGAGACTTACAAGAGACCCAGTACTTC
many,TRBV7-2,NA,TRBJ2-2,CASSSKWGELFF,TGTGCCAGCAGCTCTAAGTGGGGGGAGCTGTTTTTT
many,TRBV20-1,TRBD1,TRBJ1-2,CSARDSDRYQIYGYTF,TGCAGTGCTAGAGATTCGGACAGGTATCAGATCTATGGCTACACCTTC
many,TRBV6-5,NA,TRBJ1-2,CASSWTAGGGYTF,TGTGCCAGCAGTTGGACGGCCGGGGGGGGCTACACCTTC
many,TRBV9,NA,TRBJ2-4,CASSVDGRSKNIQYF,TGTGCCAGCAGCGTAGATGGCAGAAGCAAAAACATTCAGTACTTC
many,TRBV3-1,NA,TRBJ2-7,CASSRGADYEQYF,TGTGCCAGCAGCCGGGGGGCAGACTACGAGCAGTACTTC
NA,TRBV20-1,NA,TRBJ2-1,CSAPKPVGMDEQFF,TGCAGTGCCCCAAAACCAGTGGGAATGGATGAGCAGTTCTTC
many,TRBV6-6,TRBD1,TRBJ1-2,CASSRQGIAGYTF,TGTGCCAGCAGCCGACAGGGGATCGCTGGCTACACCTTC
NA,TRBV7-2,NA,TRBJ1-2,CASSLGGGPTAYGYTF,TGTGCCAGCAGCTTAGGGGGGGGGCCTACGGCCTATGGCTACACCTTC
few,TRBV20-1,NA,TRBJ2-1,CSAPEASEENNEQFF,TGCAGTGCACCTGAGGCCTCAGAGGAAAACAATGAGCAGTTCTTC
NA,TRBV7-2,NA,TRBJ2-7,CASSLGSRHPPYEQYF,TGTGCCAGCAGCTTAGGCAGTCGACACCCACCCTACGAGCAGTACTTC
NA,TRBV7-3,NA,TRBJ2-3,CASSHGIGTATDTQYF,TGTGCCAGCAGCCATGGTATTGGGACCGCCACAGATACGCAGTATTTT
many,TRBV6-6,NA,TRBJ2-6,CASSYSTPTGANVLTF,TGTGCCAGCAGTTACTCAACCCCGACTGGGGCCAACGTCCTGACTTTC
NA,TRBV20-1,NA,TRBJ2-3,CSARIPSTDTQYF,TGCAGTGCCCGCATCCCTAGCACAGATACGCAGTATTTT
many,TRBV5-1,NA,TRBJ2-3,CASSSGDTQYF,TGTGCCAGCAGCTCCGGGGATACGCAGTATTTT
NA,TRBV5-1,TRBD1,TRBJ2-2,CASSSTGQGLRTGELFF,TGCGCCAGCAGCTCCACCGGACAGGGCTTGCGGACCGGGGAGCTGTTTTTT
many,TRBV28,NA,TRBJ2-2,CASTGTHKTGELFF,TGTGCCAGCACCGGGACGCATAAGACCGGGGAGCTGTTTTTT
NA,TRBV9,TRBD2,TRBJ2-1,CASSRLAGENEQFF,TGTGCCAGCAGTCGACTAGCGGGAGAGAATGAGCAGTTCTTC